This is a list of T cell receptor beta chains from one sample in a study of blood T cell repertoires in COVID-19. TCRdb keeps only in-frame clones here, not all; method: immunoSEQ multiplex PCR. Of some 270,000 clones in the sample, 75% to 90% were seen once. Sequenced input: PBMCs or T cells enriched from blood (not recorded which). The receptors originated from a woman in her twenties or thirties with acute COVID-19. Each CDR3 is given with its conserved first and last residue. Size values are once, few and many counts, or a class for expanded clones, and some rows have none.

.	TRBV2	TRBJ1-4	CASSVLGGGYEKLFF
.	TRBV12-3/TRBV12-4	TRBJ2-7	CASSTLTAEQYF
.	TRBV7-2	TRBJ2-1	CASSFSVNEQFF
.	TRBV5-4	TRBJ2-2	CASGSVAGPTRELFF
.	TRBV9	TRBJ2-1	CASSVGQGVENEQFF
.	TRBV5-4	TRBJ2-7	CASSPKGESEQYF
.	TRBV25-1	TRBJ2-7	CASSETTGTSGRAYEQYF
.	TRBV6-5	TRBJ2-7	CASSYSVQGGFFEQYF
.	TRBV27	TRBJ1-2	CASSPGQGSGYTF
.	TRBV5-1	TRBJ2-1	CASSIGQPGYNEQFF
.	TRBV6-5	TRBJ2-6	CASSYGTGVANVLTF
.	TRBV7-9	TRBJ1-1	CASSLDGHSTEAFF
once	TRBV5-4	TRBJ1-2	CASRRKGGPNYGYTF
.	TRBV7-9	TRBJ2-7	CASSLDSRFEQYF